The 15 T cell receptor beta chains presented below share a single source sample, sequenced in a study of cytomegalovirus exposure and HLA in healthy donors. Both 60 Vbeta primers and 13 Jbeta primers went into the PCR. TCRdb's copy holds only in-frame clones and misses some; the assay was immunoSEQ multiplex PCR. Among over 150,000 clones listed, around nine tenths were seen once. Sequenced material: PBMCs. The receptors shown here come from a woman under 40 in good health and CMV-seronegative.

The chain links TRBV29-1 to TRBJ2-2; tentative D call: TRBD1 (5 bases). V lost 5 bases and J lost 4, with 14 bases in between. The germline V gene has CDR1 SQVTM and CDR2 ANQGSEA. The CDR3 runs 14 residues. The CDR3 region is CSVLGASGTGELFF. In DNA form, the CDR3 reads TGCAGCGTTTTAGGGGCCTCTGGCACCGGGGAGCTGTTTTTT.

J is TRBJ1-1 and V is TRBV7-9; D ambiguous. The CDR3 extends over 14 amino acids. The germline CDR1 and CDR2 sequences are SEHNR and FQNEAQ (reference sequence). The V end was cut by 1 base, the J end by 6 bases, with 12 bases between. The CDR3 loop is CASSLGGNGAEAFF. The CDR3 DNA reads as TGTGCCAGCAGCTTAGGAGGGAATGGGGCTGAAGCTTTCTTT.

The V call is TRBV6-6, the J call TRBJ1-2, with 8 bases aligning to TRBD1. CDR1 is MNHNY and CDR2 is SVGAGI in the germline V gene (reference sequence). After removal of 0 bases from V and 4 bases from J, the junction contained 4 bases not matched to a gene. This CDR3 region has 15 residues. As DNA, the CDR3 is TGTGCCAGCAGTTACTCCCAGGGGGCAGGCTATGGCTACACCTTC. Protein: CASSYSQGAGYGYTF.

The chain uses TRBV28 and TRBJ2-2; 7 bases are a match to TRBD2. Germline values: CDR1 MDHEN, CDR2 SYDVKM. This CDR3 has 16 residues. V was pared by 6 bases and J by 1 base, with 8 bases of the junction left unmatched. For the CDR3, the DNA is TGTGCCAGCAGGCCCCGGGGACTAAAGAACACCGGGGAGCTGTTTTTT. Translation gives CASRPRGLKNTGELFF.

The J gene is TRBJ2-7, the V gene TRBV10-2; D is possibly TRBD2 (6 bases). In germline, CDR1 is WSHSY, CDR2 SAAADI. CDR3 length equals 15 residues. Trimming pared 3 bases from V and 7 bases from J, leaving 19 bases between. Here the CDR3 DNA reads TGCGCCAGCAGTGAACCGCGGGGACCTTCGGGGGAGCAGTACTTC. This sequence encodes CASSEPRGPSGEQYF.

The CDR3 nucleotides read TGTGCCAGCAGTAACCAGGGCTCTGGGGCCAACGTCCTGACTTTC. Encoded protein: CASSNQGSGANVLTF. V gene TRBV6-5 combines with J gene TRBJ2-6; maybe TRBD1 (5 bases). The CDR3 has 15 amino acids. CDR1 and CDR2 (germline): MNHEY, SVGAGI. The germline V and J ends were trimmed by 5 bases and 0 bases, with 8 bases remaining between them.

The chain is built from TRBV5-8 and TRBJ2-1, with a tentative D call TRBD2 (6 bases). CDR1 and CDR2 from the germline V gene are SGHTS and YDEGEE. The CDR3 has 17 amino acids. The germline V and J ends were trimmed by 3 bases and 0 bases, with 16 bases remaining between them. The CDR3 sequence is CASSWGGIPSSYNEQFF. CDR3 in DNA: TGTGCCAGCAGCTGGGGAGGCATTCCGAGCTCCTACAATGAGCAGTTCTTC.

The rearrangement links TRBV14 to TRBJ1-4; D perhaps matches TRBD1 (5 bases). Germline V lookup: CDR1 SGHDN, CDR2 FVKESK. The CDR3 contains 14 residues. V was clipped by 4 bases and J by 8 bases, with 14 bases between them. As DNA, the CDR3 is TGTGCCAGCAGCCGTGGGGGGACTTGGGAAAAACTGTTTTTT. Translating it yields CASSRGGTWEKLFF.

This clone was detected a few times. Other DNA sequences from this sample encode an identical CDR3 as well. The chain joins TRBV27 to TRBJ1-5, with D unclear. The CDR3 is 13 amino acids. In germline, CDR1 is MNHEY, CDR2 SMNVEV (reference sequence). V dropped 5 bases and J dropped 4 bases, with 9 bases sitting between them. The DNA of the CDR3 is TGTGCCAGCAGTCGCCGCGAGAATCAGCCCCAGCATTTT. Translated, it gives CASSRRENQPQHF.

The chain has TRBV6-5 and TRBJ2-1; tentative D call: TRBD2 (5 bases). CDR1 MNHEY and CDR2 SVGAGI come from the germline V gene. The CDR3 has 16 amino acids. With 2 bases removed from V and 8 bases from J, the gap between germline ends came to 19 bases. CDR3 in amino acids: CASSYRRFSGLDEQFF. In DNA, the CDR3 is TGTGCCAGCAGTTACAGGAGGTTCTCGGGTCTGGATGAGCAGTTCTTC.

V is TRBV25-1 and J is TRBJ2-1, with D maybe TRBD1 (6 bases). V lost 3 bases and J 4 bases, leaving 16 bases between the germline ends. From germline, CDR1 is MGHDK and CDR2 SYGVNS. CDR3 size: 16 residues. The CDR3, as DNA: TGTGCCAGCAGTGAGACGCCCGGGACACTATACAATGAGCAGTTCTTC. As protein: CASSETPGTLYNEQFF.

V usage is TRBV5-4 and J usage is TRBJ1-4, with D hard to call. Germline V gives CDR1 SGHNT, CDR2 YYREEE (reference sequence). With 3 bases removed from V and 0 bases from J, the gap between germline ends came to 6 bases. CDR3 length equals 14 residues. CDR3 amino acids: CASSSSATNEKLFF. In DNA, the CDR3 is TGTGCCAGCAGCTCTTCTGCAACTAATGAAAAACTGTTTTTT.

For the CDR3, the DNA is TGTGCCAGCAGCTTGCACCTGGGACTAGGAGGGAACGGGGCCAACGTCCTGACTTTC. Amino acids: CASSLHLGLGGNGANVLTF. The V and J genes are TRBV7-9 and TRBJ2-6, with 8 bases matching TRBD2. CDR3 length equals 19 residues. From germline, CDR1 is SEHNR and CDR2 FQNEAQ (reference sequence). After removal of 3 bases from V and 4 bases from J, the junction contained 14 bases not matched to a gene.

The J gene is TRBJ2-5, the V gene TRBV9, with a weak D call TRBD2 (6 bases). Germline CDR1 reads SGDLS; CDR2 reads YYNGEE. Trimming left V 6 bases short and J 5 bases short, with 20 bases between. This CDR3 has 15 amino acids. The DNA for the CDR3 is TGTGCCAGCAACCGCAGAGGGGAGGAAGGGGAGACCCAGTACTTC. As protein: CASNRRGEEGETQYF.

The chain links TRBV19 to TRBJ1-5; the D gene is possibly TRBD1 (6 bases). CDR3 length: 16 residues. Trimming left V 3 bases short and J 4 bases short, with 16 bases between. The germline V gene encodes CDR1 LNHDA and CDR2 SQIVND (reference sequence). The CDR3 DNA sequence: TGTGCCAGTAGTATCATTACAGGGAACCTGAATCAGCCCCAGCATTTT. It translates to CASSIITGNLNQPQHF.